Listed below are T cell receptor beta chains from one sample, sequenced in a study of control samples from healthy donors and cancer patients. Here immunoSEQ multiplex PCR was the method, and the copy in TCRdb shows in-frame clones only, minus some. The data show approximately 100,000 clones, over 85% seen once. Sequenced input: blood. Receptors were obtained from a human donor in good health. The donor label of this sample is uncertain. The CDR3 runs from the conserved cysteine through the conserved F or W. The order of the fields is V gene, D gene, clone size, J gene, CDR3 length, CDR3 DNA, CDR3 protein. D genes are given only for firm matches. A clone size is listed for some rows: how often the clone was seen (once, few, many), or a class if it is expanded.

v_call: TRBV27; d_call: TRBD1; clone_size: .; j_call: TRBJ1-5; cdr3_length: 14; cdr3_nt: TGTGCCAGCAGACAGGGGGCTAGCAATCAGCCCCAGCATTTT; cdr3_aa: CASRQGASNQPQHF
v_call: TRBV5-1; d_call: .; clone_size: .; j_call: TRBJ2-2; cdr3_length: 18; cdr3_nt: TGCGCCAGCAGCTTGGATGGTGTGACAATCGCGAACACCGGGGAGCTGTTTTTT; cdr3_aa: CASSLDGVTIANTGELFF
v_call: TRBV7-2; d_call: TRBD1; clone_size: .; j_call: TRBJ2-1; cdr3_length: 17; cdr3_nt: TGTGCCAGCAGCTTAGCCGGGACAGGGGAATTATACAATGAGCAGTTCTTC; cdr3_aa: CASSLAGTGELYNEQFF
v_call: TRBV5-1; d_call: .; clone_size: .; j_call: TRBJ2-3; cdr3_length: 13; cdr3_nt: TGCGCCAGCAGCTTGGATGGCACAGATACGCAGTATTTT; cdr3_aa: CASSLDGTDTQYF
v_call: TRBV5-6; d_call: .; clone_size: .; j_call: TRBJ2-1; cdr3_length: 14; cdr3_nt: TGTGCCAGCAGCTTGATGGACAGCTACAATGAGCAGTTCTTC; cdr3_aa: CASSLMDSYNEQFF
v_call: TRBV5-1; d_call: .; clone_size: .; j_call: TRBJ2-5; cdr3_length: 15; cdr3_nt: TGCGCCAGCAGCTTGGGGTCGGCTCTCCAAGAGACCCAGTACTTC; cdr3_aa: CASSLGSALQETQYF
v_call: TRBV19; d_call: .; clone_size: .; j_call: TRBJ1-5; cdr3_length: 15; cdr3_nt: TGTGCCAGTAGATGGATAGACAGAGTCAATCAGCCCCAGCATTTT; cdr3_aa: CASRWIDRVNQPQHF
v_call: TRBV7-9; d_call: TRBD2; clone_size: .; j_call: TRBJ2-1; cdr3_length: 19; cdr3_nt: TGTGCCAGCAGCTTACGGCCTAGCGGGGGCCCCAGCTCCTACAATGAGCAGTTCTTC; cdr3_aa: CASSLRPSGGPSSYNEQFF
v_call: TRBV3-1/TRBV3-2; d_call: .; clone_size: .; j_call: TRBJ2-1; cdr3_length: 14; cdr3_nt: TGTGCCAGCAGCCTTACTAGCCCCTACAATGAGCAGTTCTTC; cdr3_aa: CASSLTSPYNEQFF
v_call: TRBV19; d_call: .; clone_size: .; j_call: TRBJ1-6; cdr3_length: 12; cdr3_nt: TGTGCCAGTAGTATACGGAATTCACCCCTCCACTTT; cdr3_aa: CASSIRNSPLHF
v_call: TRBV6-5; d_call: TRBD1; clone_size: .; j_call: TRBJ1-4; cdr3_length: 15; cdr3_nt: TGTGCCAGCAGTCCCAACAGGGGTTTGGGTGAAAAACTGTTTTTT; cdr3_aa: CASSPNRGLGEKLFF
v_call: TRBV18; d_call: .; clone_size: .; j_call: TRBJ2-1; cdr3_length: 15; cdr3_nt: TGTGCCAGCTCACCTAGGGACTCCGCCTACAATGAGCAGTTCTTC; cdr3_aa: CASSPRDSAYNEQFF
v_call: TRBV3-1/TRBV3-2; d_call: .; clone_size: once; j_call: TRBJ1-3; cdr3_length: 15; cdr3_nt: TGTGCCAGCAGCCCAAAGCTGGGAGGTGGAAACACCATATATTTT; cdr3_aa: CASSPKLGGGNTIYF
v_call: TRBV5-4; d_call: .; clone_size: medium-sized; j_call: TRBJ1-2; cdr3_length: 13; cdr3_nt: TGTGCCAGCAGGTGGTTGGAGGAGGAAGGCTACACCTTC; cdr3_aa: CASRWLEEEGYTF
v_call: TRBV24-1; d_call: .; clone_size: .; j_call: TRBJ1-1; cdr3_length: 16; cdr3_nt: TGTGCCACCAGTGATCCCGCAGGATTCCTGAACACTGAAGCTTTCTTT; cdr3_aa: CATSDPAGFLNTEAFF
v_call: TRBV18; d_call: .; clone_size: .; j_call: TRBJ1-2; cdr3_length: 14; cdr3_nt: TGTGCCAGCTCACCGAAGACGGACAACTATGGCTACACCTTC; cdr3_aa: CASSPKTDNYGYTF
v_call: TRBV19; d_call: .; clone_size: .; j_call: TRBJ1-5; cdr3_length: 14; cdr3_nt: TGTGCCAGTAGTACCTCAGCAGGGCATCAGCCCCAGCATTTT; cdr3_aa: CASSTSAGHQPQHF
v_call: TRBV4-1; d_call: TRBD1; clone_size: .; j_call: TRBJ2-7; cdr3_length: 16; cdr3_nt: TGCGCCAGCAGCCAAGAAAGACAGGGGGAAATGTACGAGCAGTACTTC; cdr3_aa: CASSQERQGEMYEQYF
v_call: TRBV6-4; d_call: .; clone_size: .; j_call: TRBJ1-1; cdr3_length: 14; cdr3_nt: TGTGCCACCAGGGACTCCTCCGTGGGGACTGAAGCTTTCTTT; cdr3_aa: CATRDSSVGTEAFF
v_call: TRBV7-2; d_call: .; clone_size: .; j_call: TRBJ1-1; cdr3_length: 15; cdr3_nt: TGTGCCAGCAGCTTAATCGTGGGTAGGGCCACTGAAGCTTTCTTT; cdr3_aa: CASSLIVGRATEAFF
v_call: TRBV5-1; d_call: TRBD2; clone_size: .; j_call: TRBJ2-1; cdr3_length: 15; cdr3_nt: TGCGCCAGCAGCGTACTAGCGGGGGGGAACAATGAGCAGTTCTTC; cdr3_aa: CASSVLAGGNNEQFF
v_call: TRBV3-1/TRBV3-2; d_call: .; clone_size: .; j_call: TRBJ2-1; cdr3_length: 16; cdr3_nt: TGTGCCAGCGGCCAACAGCGCAGGGGAATTATCAATGAGCAGTTCTTC; cdr3_aa: CASGQQRRGIINEQFF
v_call: TRBV15; d_call: .; clone_size: .; j_call: TRBJ1-5; cdr3_length: 20; cdr3_nt: TGTGCCACCAGCAGTGTGTCAGGAACGAACAATATGTGGAGCAATCAGCCCCAGCATTTT; cdr3_aa: CATSSVSGTNNMWSNQPQHF
v_call: TRBV5-1; d_call: TRBD1; clone_size: .; j_call: TRBJ1-1; cdr3_length: 16; cdr3_nt: TGCGCCAGCAGCTTCCAGACAGGGGTCATGAACACTGAAGCTTTCTTT; cdr3_aa: CASSFQTGVMNTEAFF
v_call: TRBV9; d_call: .; clone_size: .; j_call: TRBJ1-2; cdr3_length: 15; cdr3_nt: TGTGCCAGCAGCGCTGGGGACGGTCCAAACTATGGCTACACCTTC; cdr3_aa: CASSAGDGPNYGYTF
v_call: TRBV12-3/TRBV12-4; d_call: .; clone_size: .; j_call: TRBJ2-5; cdr3_length: 11; cdr3_nt: TGTGCCAGCTCTTCGGGAGAGACCCAGTACTTC; cdr3_aa: CASSSGETQYF
v_call: TRBV7-2; d_call: TRBD1; clone_size: .; j_call: TRBJ2-1; cdr3_length: 16; cdr3_nt: TGTGCCAGCAGCTACCCCCAGGGACAGGGGTACAATGAGCAGTTCTTC; cdr3_aa: CASSYPQGQGYNEQFF
v_call: TRBV19; d_call: .; clone_size: .; j_call: TRBJ1-5; cdr3_length: 15; cdr3_nt: TGTGCCAGTAGTATAGAAGAAGTGGGTGGTCAGCCCCAGCATTTT; cdr3_aa: CASSIEEVGGQPQHF
v_call: TRBV12-5; d_call: TRBD2; clone_size: .; j_call: TRBJ2-3; cdr3_length: 14; cdr3_nt: TGTGCTAGTGGGGTTAGCGGGGGACGCGATACGCAGTATTTT; cdr3_aa: CASGVSGGRDTQYF
v_call: TRBV4-2; d_call: TRBD2; clone_size: .; j_call: TRBJ2-3; cdr3_length: 15; cdr3_nt: TGTGCCAGCAGCCCGGCGGGGGATCGCACAGATACGCAGTATTTT; cdr3_aa: CASSPAGDRTDTQYF
v_call: TRBV23-1; d_call: .; clone_size: .; j_call: TRBJ1-6; cdr3_length: 17; cdr3_nt: TGCGCCAGCAGTCAGTCTCAGGCCAGCTCCTATAATTCACCCCTCCACTTT; cdr3_aa: CASSQSQASSYNSPLHF
v_call: TRBV13; d_call: .; clone_size: .; j_call: TRBJ2-5; cdr3_length: 12; cdr3_nt: TGTGCCAGCAGCTTCGGGTTTGAGACCCAGTACTTC; cdr3_aa: CASSFGFETQYF
v_call: TRBV7-2; d_call: .; clone_size: .; j_call: TRBJ2-4; cdr3_length: 15; cdr3_nt: TGTGCCAGCAGCTTAGTGCAGGGTTCCAAAAACATTCAGTACTTC; cdr3_aa: CASSLVQGSKNIQYF
v_call: TRBV10-1; d_call: TRBD1; clone_size: .; j_call: TRBJ2-3; cdr3_length: 20; cdr3_nt: TGCGCCAGCAGTAGAGACACCGGGCCGCTGACGCAGGGGGATACGGATACGCAGTATTTT; cdr3_aa: CASSRDTGPLTQGDTDTQYF
v_call: TRBV7-3; d_call: .; clone_size: .; j_call: TRBJ1-1; cdr3_length: 17; cdr3_nt: TGTGCCAGCAGCCCACGCGGCCCCTTTACGCGGGGCACTGAAGCCTTCTTT; cdr3_aa: CASSPRGPFTRGTEAFF
v_call: TRBV18; d_call: .; clone_size: .; j_call: TRBJ1-1; cdr3_length: 16; cdr3_nt: TGTGCCAGCTCACCCCGGACTAATTGGGGGAACACTGAAGCTTTCTTT; cdr3_aa: CASSPRTNWGNTEAFF
v_call: TRBV9; d_call: TRBD2; clone_size: .; j_call: TRBJ2-1; cdr3_length: 16; cdr3_nt: TGTGCCAGCAGCCCGTCTGCGGGGGGAGGCTACAATGAGCAGTTCTTC; cdr3_aa: CASSPSAGGGYNEQFF
v_call: TRBV3-1/TRBV3-2; d_call: .; clone_size: .; j_call: TRBJ2-3; cdr3_length: 14; cdr3_nt: TGTGCCAGCAGCCTTAGACAAGGCACAGATACGCAGTATTTT; cdr3_aa: CASSLRQGTDTQYF
v_call: TRBV27; d_call: .; clone_size: .; j_call: TRBJ1-4; cdr3_length: 9; cdr3_nt: TGTGCCAGCGCTAAGGAGGTGTTTTTT; cdr3_aa: CASAKEVFF
v_call: TRBV9; d_call: .; clone_size: .; j_call: TRBJ1-1; cdr3_length: 14; cdr3_nt: TGTGCCAGCAGCGTAGCTATGATGAACACTGAAGCTTTCTTT; cdr3_aa: CASSVAMMNTEAFF
v_call: TRBV6-5; d_call: .; clone_size: .; j_call: TRBJ1-1; cdr3_length: 14; cdr3_nt: TGTGCCAGCAGCCCATTGAACCAGAACACTGAAGCTTTCTTT; cdr3_aa: CASSPLNQNTEAFF
v_call: TRBV6-5; d_call: TRBD2; clone_size: .; j_call: TRBJ2-3; cdr3_length: 14; cdr3_nt: TGTGCCAGCAGGACTAGCGGGGGAACAGATACGCAGTATTTT; cdr3_aa: CASRTSGGTDTQYF
v_call: TRBV4-1; d_call: .; clone_size: once; j_call: TRBJ1-1; cdr3_length: 15; cdr3_nt: TGCGCCAGCAGCCAAAAAGGGGCGGCCACTCTTGGGGCTTTCTTT; cdr3_aa: CASSQKGAATLGAFF
v_call: TRBV7-9; d_call: .; clone_size: .; j_call: TRBJ2-1; cdr3_length: 13; cdr3_nt: TGTGCCAGCAGCTTAGTCAGGGGTGATGAGCAGTTCTTC; cdr3_aa: CASSLVRGDEQFF
v_call: TRBV19; d_call: TRBD1; clone_size: .; j_call: TRBJ2-2; cdr3_length: 15; cdr3_nt: TGTGCCAGTAGGAGGGACAGAGCTAACACCGGGGAGCTGTTTTTT; cdr3_aa: CASRRDRANTGELFF
v_call: TRBV27; d_call: .; clone_size: .; j_call: TRBJ1-2; cdr3_length: 13; cdr3_nt: TGTGCCAGCAGTTCGACCGCGGCTTATGGCTACACCTTC; cdr3_aa: CASSSTAAYGYTF
v_call: TRBV25-1; d_call: .; clone_size: few; j_call: TRBJ2-5; cdr3_length: 13; cdr3_nt: TGTGCCAGCAGAAGTGACACACAAGAGACCCAGTACTTC; cdr3_aa: CASRSDTQETQYF
v_call: TRBV6-5; d_call: .; clone_size: .; j_call: TRBJ2-5; cdr3_length: 12; cdr3_nt: TGTGCCAGCAGCCGGGGTAGCAAGACCCAGTACTTC; cdr3_aa: CASSRGSKTQYF
v_call: TRBV7-8; d_call: .; clone_size: .; j_call: TRBJ1-5; cdr3_length: 16; cdr3_nt: TGTGCCAGCAGCTTCGCGGACCCGGGAAGCAATCAGCCCCAGCATTTT; cdr3_aa: CASSFADPGSNQPQHF